The 32 T cell receptor beta chains given below trace back to one sample, sequenced in a study of blood T cell repertoires in COVID-19. Profiled with immunoSEQ multiplex PCR; TCRdb holds only in-frame clones, not every one. Altogether roughly 130,000 clones are present, approximately 83% being singletons, with the ten largest covering approximately 16%. Material: peripheral blood. The receptors shown here come from a woman aged 45-65 years with acute or convalescent COVID-19.

The chain has TRBV28 and TRBJ1-1, with unresolved D. This CDR3 has 14 residues. CDR1 and CDR2 (germline): MDHEN, SYDVKM. Trimming left V 2 bases short and J 4 bases short, with 11 bases between. The CDR3 is CASSLQVVSTEAFF. In DNA form, the CDR3 reads TGTGCCAGCAGTTTACAGGTTGTGAGCACTGAAGCTTTCTTT. Using reference TRBV28 and TRBJ1-1 for the parts outside the CDR3, the full variable domain is DVKVTQSSRYLVKRTGEKVFLECVQDMDHENMFWYRQDPGLGLRLIYFSYDVKMKEKGDIPEGYSVSREKKERFSLILESASTNQTSMYLCASSLQVVSTEAFFGQGTRLTVV.

The J gene is TRBJ1-2, the V gene TRBV7-9; D remains unclear. The germline CDR1 and CDR2 sequences are SEHNR and FQNEAQ (reference sequence). The CDR3 length is 12 residues. V was cut by 1 base and J by 5 bases, with 5 bases left in between. The DNA of the CDR3 is TGTGCCAGCAGCTTAGACAGATATGGCTACACCTTC. Its translation: CASSLDRYGYTF. The entire variable domain, with the rest obtained from reference TRBV7-9 and TRBJ1-2, is as follows: DTGVSQNPRHKITKRGQNVTFRCDPISEHNRLYWYRQTLGQGPEFLTYFQNEAQLEKSRLLSDRFSAERPKGSFSTLEIQRTEQGDSAMYLCASSLDRYGYTFGSGTRLTVV.

CDR3 bases: TGTGCCAGCAAATTTACCGCGGACAGGGGATATGGCTACACCTTC. Residues: CASKFTADRGYGYTF. The chain is built from TRBV5-4 and TRBJ1-2; TRBD1 agrees at 9 bases. This CDR3 comprises 15 residues. CDR1 is SGHNT, CDR2 YYREEE, per germline (reference sequence). V lost 6 bases and J lost 5; bases outside the gene matches: 11.

This clone was found once. The DNA for the CDR3 is TGTGCCTGGAGTCCCAACAGATCTATGAACACTGAAGCTTTCTTT. This encodes CAWSPNRSMNTEAFF. V usage is TRBV30 and J usage is TRBJ1-1, with D unresolved. CDR1 and CDR2 (germline): GTSNPN, SVGIG (reference sequence). Trimming removed 2 bases from V and 0 bases from J, with 13 bases in between. This CDR3 region has 15 residues.

The gene calls are TRBV5-1 and TRBJ2-1; D is perhaps TRBD1 (5 bases). Germline V gives CDR1 SGHRS, CDR2 YFSETQ. The V gene lost 0 bases and the J gene lost 5 bases, with 9 bases spanning the gap. This CDR3 has 14 residues. The CDR3 DNA reads TGCGCCAGCAGCTTGGGACAGAAAAACAATGAGCAGTTCTTC. It yields the protein CASSLGQKNNEQFF.

J is TRBJ2-3 and V is TRBV7-2, with 9 bases lining up with TRBD1. Per the germline V gene, CDR1 is SGHTA and CDR2 is FQGNSA. The CDR3 spans 12 residues. Trimming removed 5 bases from V and 9 bases from J; junction bases left unmatched: 3. The CDR3 protein is CASSRDRATQYF. CDR3 DNA sequence: TGTGCCAGCAGCCGGGACAGGGCGACGCAGTATTTT.

This clone is a singleton in its sample. The J gene is TRBJ2-1, the V gene TRBV28; 12 bases line up with TRBD1. CDR3 length: 17 amino acids. Germline-derived CDR1 and CDR2 are MDHEN and SYDVKM. V shed 7 bases, J shed 3 bases, and the junction held 10 bases outside the gene matches. CDR3 loop: CASTLPGTGGFYNEQFF. CDR3 nucleotide sequence: TGTGCCAGCACCCTCCCCGGGACAGGGGGCTTCTACAATGAGCAGTTCTTC.

The chain combines TRBV30 with TRBJ1-3; TRBD1 agrees at 10 bases. The CDR3 has 12 residues. From germline, CDR1 is GTSNPN and CDR2 SVGIG (reference sequence). V lost 5 bases to trimming and J lost 6 bases; unmatched junction nucleotides: 1. The CDR3 is CAWGQGENTIYF. CDR3 in DNA: TGTGCCTGGGGACAGGGGGAAAACACCATATATTTT.

This clone was observed once. V gene TRBV27 combines with J gene TRBJ2-2; 9 nucleotides line up with TRBD1. Germline lookup yields CDR1 MNHEY and CDR2 SMNVEV (reference sequence). The V and J ends lost 2 bases and 1 base, in that order; junction bases with no gene match: 8. The CDR3 runs to 18 residues. The CDR3 sequence: CASSLKAGTGRNTGELFF. In nucleotides, the CDR3 is TGTGCCAGCAGTTTAAAGGCAGGGACAGGGAGGAACACCGGGGAGCTGTTTTTT.

This clone was seen once. The rearrangement links TRBV19 to TRBJ2-6; possible D gene TRBD2, 6 bases. Trimming cost V 4 bases and J 0 bases, with 19 bases left between them. Germline lookup yields CDR1 LNHDA and CDR2 SQIVND (reference sequence). This CDR3 region has 19 residues. CDR3 nucleotide sequence: TGTGCCAGTAGTAAGGATTATATGTCCGGGAGCTCTGGGGCCAACGTCCTGACTTTC. It codes for CASSKDYMSGSSGANVLTF.

The gene calls are TRBV30 and TRBJ1-4; no definite D call. Germline CDR1 GTSNPN, CDR2 SVGIG (reference sequence). V lost 2 bases and J lost 4, with 11 bases in between. There are 14 residues in the CDR3. CDR3 amino acids: CAWSSGRDNEKLFF. The CDR3 DNA reads TGTGCCTGGAGTTCTGGGCGCGATAATGAAAAACTGTTTTTT.

The V gene is TRBV28, the J gene TRBJ2-2, with TRBD2 matching over 11 bases. In germline, CDR1 is MDHEN, CDR2 SYDVKM. The CDR3 totals 15 residues. V shed 5 bases and J 1 base; nucleotides not matched to a gene: 0. The CDR3 is CASSGTSGNTGELFF. CDR3 bases: TGTGCCAGCAGTGGGACTAGCGGGAACACCGGGGAGCTGTTTTTT.

This sequence joins TRBV19 and TRBJ2-7; 10 bases match TRBD1. The CDR3 consists of 16 residues. V was clipped by 8 bases and J by 3 bases; unmatched bases: 13. From germline, CDR1 is LNHDA and CDR2 SQIVND (reference sequence). The CDR3 bases are TGTGCCAGTGGTCTCCGATCCGGGACAGGGGACTACGAGCAGTACTTC. Protein product: CASGLRSGTGDYEQYF.

The V gene is TRBV2, the J gene TRBJ2-7; D gene unclear. Trimming stripped 3 bases from V and 3 bases from J, with 15 bases between. The CDR3 contains 15 residues. CDR1 is SNHLY, CDR2 FYNNEI, per germline. The CDR3 nucleotides are TGTGCCAGCAGTGAGTATGTCTTAGAGCACTACGAGCAGTACTTC. Residues: CASSEYVLEHYEQYF.

The chain is built from TRBV5-1 and TRBJ1-1, with 12 bases fitting TRBD1. After removal of 3 bases from V and 3 bases from J, the junction contained 9 bases not matched to a gene. CDR1 and CDR2 from the germline V gene are SGHRS and YFSETQ. This CDR3 is 17 amino acids long. The CDR3 DNA follows: TGCGCCAGCAGCTCTGGGACAGGGGGCCACTCGGACACTGAAGCTTTCTTT. Its protein is CASSSGTGGHSDTEAFF.

The CDR3 sequence: CASSKQGAYEQYF. The CDR3 nucleotides read TGTGCCAGCAGTAAACAGGGTGCCTACGAGCAGTACTTC. The chain joins TRBV6-5 to TRBJ2-7, with D possibly TRBD1 on 6 matching bases. Trimming left V 5 bases short and J 2 bases short, with 10 bases between. CDR3 size: 13 residues. The germline V gene encodes CDR1 MNHEY and CDR2 SVGAGI.

The chain employs TRBV30 and TRBJ1-3; D not certain. Germline CDR1 reads GTSNPN; CDR2 reads SVGIG (reference sequence). V gave up 2 bases and J gave up 0 bases, with 11 bases separating them. The CDR3 extends over 15 amino acids. DNA of the CDR3: TGTGCCTGGAGTCTGGGGAGAGGCTCTGGAAACACCATATATTTT. Encoded protein: CAWSLGRGSGNTIYF.

V gene TRBV28 combines with J gene TRBJ1-5; 12 bases line up with TRBD1. The junction had 7 bases not matched to a gene; V was cut back by 10 bases and J by 0 bases. The CDR3 covers 16 residues. Germline-derived CDR1 and CDR2 are MDHEN and SYDVKM. The DNA of the CDR3 is TGTGCCACCGGGACAGGGGGCGGTTATAGCAATCAGCCCCAGCATTTT. Translating it yields CATGTGGGYSNQPQHF.

CDR3 sequence reads: CASRVSPADNEKLFF. The CDR3, as DNA: TGTGCCAGCAGGGTTTCCCCAGCGGATAATGAAAAACTGTTTTTT. The chain joins TRBV2 to TRBJ1-4; D remains unclear. CDR3 length equals 15 residues. V was cut by 6 bases and J by 4 bases, with 15 bases left in between. In germline, CDR1 is SNHLY, CDR2 FYNNEI.

The table lists this clone with a few counts. The rearrangement joins TRBV7-9 to TRBJ2-1; TRBD2 is a possible D gene (6 bases). The germline gives CDR1 SEHNR, CDR2 FQNEAQ (reference sequence). V was clipped by 1 base and J by 10 bases, with 11 bases between them. The CDR3 has 13 amino acids. The chain's CDR3 is CASSLVGEDEQFF. DNA of the CDR3: TGTGCCAGCAGCTTAGTCGGGGAGGACGAGCAGTTCTTC.

The J gene is TRBJ2-1, the V gene TRBV19; 8 nucleotides match TRBD1. Losses at the gene ends were 5 bases for V and 7 bases for J; bases not matched to a gene: 7. CDR3 length: 14 residues. Germline V gene lookup returns CDR1 LNHDA and CDR2 SQIVND (reference sequence). Here the CDR3 DNA reads TGTGCCAGTAGTGAACAGGGGGGTGGAAATGAGCAGTTCTTC. This encodes CASSEQGGGNEQFF.

This clone was seen just once. The chain carries TRBV7-2 and TRBJ2-1; possible D gene TRBD1, 6 bases. Per the germline V gene, CDR1 is SGHTA and CDR2 is FQGNSA. The V end was cut by 0 bases, the J end by 6 bases, with 12 bases between. This CDR3 has 15 residues. CDR3 residues: CASSLAGGHFNEQFF. As DNA, the CDR3 is TGTGCCAGCAGCTTAGCTGGGGGCCACTTCAATGAGCAGTTCTTC.

V is TRBV14 and J is TRBJ1-2, with 7 nucleotides matching TRBD1. V lost 6 bases to trimming and J lost 1 base; unmatched junction nucleotides: 5. This CDR3 has 14 residues. Germline V gene sequence: CDR1 SGHDN, CDR2 FVKESK. CDR3 DNA sequence: TGTGCCAGCAGACTTGGACAGGATAACTATGGCTACACCTTC. Its translation: CASRLGQDNYGYTF.

The gene calls are TRBV5-4 and TRBJ2-1; 7 bases are a match to TRBD2. CDR1 and CDR2 from the germline V gene are SGHNT and YYREEE (reference sequence). Unmatched junction bases numbered 5, after V lost 0 bases and J lost 8 bases. CDR3 length: 14 amino acids. The CDR3: CASSLVGGVHEQFF. The CDR3 DNA reads TGTGCCAGCAGCTTGGTTGGGGGGGTCCATGAGCAGTTCTTC.

V and J are TRBV7-2 and TRBJ2-5; tentative D call: TRBD1 (6 bases). V dropped 5 bases and J dropped 2 bases, with 12 bases sitting between them. The CDR3 length is 14 residues. Germline V gene sequence: CDR1 SGHTA, CDR2 FQGNSA. The CDR3: CASSKWTAQETQYF. In DNA form, the CDR3 reads TGTGCCAGCAGCAAATGGACAGCTCAAGAGACCCAGTACTTC.

This clone has more than one count but fewer than ten. This chain uses TRBV18 with TRBJ1-3, with 10 bases matching TRBD1. This CDR3 comprises 19 residues. V lost 5 bases and J lost 0; bases outside the gene matches: 13. Germline V gene sequence: CDR1 KGHSH, CDR2 LQKENI. CDR3 protein: CASSFVPGTGDNSGNTIYF. CDR3 coding DNA: TGTGCCAGCTCATTTGTACCCGGGACAGGGGACAACTCTGGAAACACCATATATTTT.

The CDR3 DNA follows: TGTGCCTGGACCTCAGTCCTCTACTATGGCTACACCTTC. Translating it yields CAWTSVLYYGYTF. V is TRBV30 and J is TRBJ1-2; D remains ambiguous. V was clipped by 4 bases and J by 3 bases, with 12 bases between them. Germline V lookup: CDR1 GTSNPN, CDR2 SVGIG (reference sequence). The CDR3 runs to 13 residues.

In regard to this clone: This likely came from a read error, as a far larger clone is one base away. The V call is TRBV7-6, the J call TRBJ2-3, with 9 bases aligning to TRBD1. The germline V gene has CDR1 SGHVS and CDR2 FNYEAQ. The CDR3 length is 15 residues. The junction had 3 bases not matched to a gene; V was cut back by 1 base and J by 4 bases. The CDR3 sequence is CASSLGTGGADTQYF. CDR3 in DNA: TGTGCCAGCAGCTTAGGTACAGGGGGCGCAGATACGCAGTATTTT.

The chain employs TRBV9 and TRBJ2-5; tentatively, D is TRBD2 (6 bases). Germline V gene sequence: CDR1 SGDLS, CDR2 YYNGEE. The CDR3 is 14 amino acids. V was cut by 6 bases and J by 1 base, with 13 bases left in between. The chain's CDR3 is CASTTGGSQETQYF. The DNA for the CDR3 is TGTGCCAGCACGACCGGAGGGTCCCAAGAGACCCAGTACTTC.

This sequence joins TRBV7-8 and TRBJ2-2; 9 bases agree with TRBD1. The junction had 16 bases not matched to a gene; V was cut back by 1 base and J by 7 bases. The CDR3 runs to 19 residues. The germline V gene encodes CDR1 SGHVS and CDR2 FQNEAQ. The chain's CDR3 is CASSLERVRDRVSSGELFF. DNA for the CDR3: TGTGCCAGCAGCTTAGAAAGGGTCCGGGACAGGGTATCAAGCGGGGAGCTGTTTTTT. Supplemented by reference TRBV7-8 and TRBJ2-2, the full variable domain reads GAGVSQSPRYKVAKRGQDVALRCDPISGHVSLFWYQQALGQGPEFLTYFQNEAQLDKSGLPSDRFFAERPEGSVSTLKIQRTQQEDSAVYLCASSLERVRDRVSSGELFFGEGSRLTVL.

The V and J genes are TRBV27 and TRBJ1-3; TRBD1 matches 10 bases. This CDR3 spans 15 amino acids. With V trimmed by 6 bases and J by 4 bases, 6 bases remained unmatched. Germline-derived CDR1 and CDR2 are MNHEY and SMNVEV (reference sequence). The CDR3 nucleotides are TGTGCCAGCAGCCTGAGGACAGGGGGAGGAAACACCATATATTTT. It translates to CASSLRTGGGNTIYF.

V and J are TRBV20-1 and TRBJ1-1, with 7 bases aligning to TRBD1. This CDR3 comprises 12 residues. Germline V gene lookup returns CDR1 DFQATT and CDR2 SNEGSKA (reference sequence). With 3 bases clipped from V and 4 bases from J, the junction kept 2 bases outside the gene matches. The CDR3 region is CSASRTGTEAFF. The CDR3 DNA follows: TGCAGTGCTAGTCGGACAGGCACTGAAGCTTTCTTT.